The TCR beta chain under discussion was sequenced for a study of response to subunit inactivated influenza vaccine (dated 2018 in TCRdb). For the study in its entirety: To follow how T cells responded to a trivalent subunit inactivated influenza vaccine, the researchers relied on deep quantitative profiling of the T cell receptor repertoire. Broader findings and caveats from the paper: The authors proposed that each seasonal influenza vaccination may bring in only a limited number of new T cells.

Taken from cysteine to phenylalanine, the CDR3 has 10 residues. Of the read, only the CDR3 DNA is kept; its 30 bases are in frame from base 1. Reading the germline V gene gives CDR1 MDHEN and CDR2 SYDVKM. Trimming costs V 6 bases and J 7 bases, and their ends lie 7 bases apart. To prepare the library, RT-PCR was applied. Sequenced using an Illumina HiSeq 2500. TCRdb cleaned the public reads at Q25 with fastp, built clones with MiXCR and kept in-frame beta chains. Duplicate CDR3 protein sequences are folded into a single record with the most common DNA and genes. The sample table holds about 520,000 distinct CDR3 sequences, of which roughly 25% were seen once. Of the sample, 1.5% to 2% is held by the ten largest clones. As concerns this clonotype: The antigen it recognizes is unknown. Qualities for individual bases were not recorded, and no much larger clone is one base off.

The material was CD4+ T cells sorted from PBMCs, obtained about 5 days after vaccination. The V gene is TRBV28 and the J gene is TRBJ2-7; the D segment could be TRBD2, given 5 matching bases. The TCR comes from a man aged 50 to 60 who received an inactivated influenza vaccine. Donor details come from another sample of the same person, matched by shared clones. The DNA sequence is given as TGTGCCAGCAGCCGGAGGGAGCAGTACTTC. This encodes CASSRREQYF.